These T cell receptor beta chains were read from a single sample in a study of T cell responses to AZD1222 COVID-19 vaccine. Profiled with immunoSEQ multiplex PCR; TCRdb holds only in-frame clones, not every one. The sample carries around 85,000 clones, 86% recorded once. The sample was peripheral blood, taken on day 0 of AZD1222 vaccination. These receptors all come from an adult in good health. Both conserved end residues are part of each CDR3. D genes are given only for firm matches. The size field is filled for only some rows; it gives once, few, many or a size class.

CASSGTSGTYEQYF	TGTGCCAGCAGTGGGACTAGCGGGACATACGAGCAGTACTTC	TRBD2	TRBV6-2/TRBV6-3	TRBJ2-7	-
CASSTPGGNNEKLFF	TGTGCCAGCAGCACCCCGGGGGGGAATAATGAAAAACTGTTTTTT	-	TRBV2	TRBJ1-4	few
CASSARGGRQNSPLHF	TGTGCCAGTAGTGCACGAGGAGGCCGGCAAAATTCACCCCTCCACTTT	-	TRBV19	TRBJ1-6	few
CASSHVGGRDEQYF	TGTGCCAGCAGTCATGTGGGGGGCAGGGACGAGCAGTACTTC	-	TRBV5-5	TRBJ2-7	-
CASSLGLAEGAGELFF	TGCGCCAGCAGCCTAGGACTAGCGGAGGGGGCCGGGGAGCTGTTTTTT	TRBD2	TRBV5-1	TRBJ2-2	once
CASSQDGGSYNSPLHF	TGTGCCAGCAGCCAAGATGGGGGCTCCTATAATTCACCCCTCCACTTT	-	TRBV4-2	TRBJ1-6	-
CSVEGTGGTGELFF	TGCAGCGTTGAGGGGACAGGGGGCACCGGGGAGCTGTTTTTT	TRBD1	TRBV29-1	TRBJ2-2	-
CASSEGQGNTIYF	TGTGCCAGCAGCGAGGGACAGGGGAACACCATATATTTT	TRBD1	TRBV5-4	TRBJ1-3	-
CASSLGGTSYEQYF	TGTGCCAGCAGCTTGGGGGGAACTTCCTACGAGCAGTACTTC	-	TRBV7-2	TRBJ2-7	-
CATSEGPAGVIYEQFF	TGTGCCACCAGTGAGGGCCCAGCGGGAGTGATATATGAGCAGTTCTTC	TRBD2	TRBV24-1	TRBJ2-1	-
CASSLSASNQPQHF	TGTGCCAGCAGCTTATCGGCTAGCAATCAGCCCCAGCATTTT	-	TRBV7-8	TRBJ1-5	-
CASSYGGTANTEAFF	TGTGCCAGCAGTTACGGCGGGACAGCTAACACTGAAGCTTTCTTT	TRBD1	TRBV6-5	TRBJ1-1	-
CASTPKQGNQPQHF	TGTGCCAGTACCCCAAAACAGGGCAATCAGCCCCAGCATTTT	-	TRBV19	TRBJ1-5	-
CASRSGGGLSNSPLHF	TGTGCCAGCAGGTCAGGGGGGGGGTTGTCTAATTCACCCCTCCACTTT	TRBD1	TRBV2	TRBJ1-6	-
CASSPRVETQYF	TGTGCCAGCAGCCCTAGGGTTGAGACCCAGTACTTC	-	TRBV7-9	TRBJ2-5	-
CASSPIDTLNTEAFF	TGTGCCAGCTCACCTATAGACACCTTGAACACTGAAGCTTTCTTT	-	TRBV18	TRBJ1-1	-
CASAGPPTDTQYF	TGTGCCAGTGCCGGGCCCCCCACAGATACGCAGTATTTT	-	TRBV12-3/TRBV12-4	TRBJ2-3	once
CASGGGPYGYTF	TGTGCCAGCGGCGGGGGTCCTTATGGCTACACCTTC	-	TRBV6-5	TRBJ1-2	-
CASSLGGGSAFF	TGTGCCAGCAGCTTGGGAGGTGGGTCAGCTTTCTTT	-	TRBV5-8	TRBJ1-1	once
CASSIGTGNEQFF	TGTGCCAGTAGTATCGGGACAGGTAATGAGCAGTTCTTC	TRBD1	TRBV19	TRBJ2-1	-
CASTPGLHTGELFF	TGTGCCAGCACGCCGGGACTTCACACCGGGGAGCTGTTTTTT	-	TRBV5-4	TRBJ2-2	-
CASSQAGGNTGELFF	TGTGCCAGCAGCCAAGCGGGAGGGAACACCGGGGAGCTGTTTTTT	TRBD2	TRBV3-1/TRBV3-2	TRBJ2-2	-
CASSGDRGHYGYTF	TGTGCCAGCAGCGGGGACAGGGGCCACTATGGCTACACCTTC	TRBD1	TRBV3-1/TRBV3-2	TRBJ1-2	-
CASSYSGILQETQYF	TGTGCCAGCAGTTACTCGGGGATACTACAAGAGACCCAGTACTTC	-	TRBV6-7	TRBJ2-5	-
CASTGTGLHYEQYF	TGTGCCAGCACCGGGACAGGGCTTCACTACGAGCAGTACTTC	TRBD1	TRBV6-5	TRBJ2-7	-
CATSRGWRADTEEAFF	TGTGCCACCAGCAGAGGCTGGCGGGCAGACACAGAGGAGGCTTTCTTT	-	TRBV15	TRBJ1-1	-
CASSFFTVTDTEAFF	TGTGCCAGCAGTTTTTTTACAGTAACAGACACTGAAGCTTTCTTT	-	TRBV6-2/TRBV6-3	TRBJ1-1	-
CASSLGGTPTQETQYF	TGTGCCAGCAGCTTAGGAGGGACGCCCACACAAGAGACCCAGTACTTC	-	TRBV7-6	TRBJ2-5	-
CASSTTGQTNTEAFF	TGTGCCAGTAGTACCACGGGACAGACGAACACTGAAGCTTTCTTT	TRBD1	TRBV19	TRBJ1-1	-
CASSTTGGAFYGYTF	TGTGCCAGCAGCACCACAGGGGGCGCATTCTATGGCTACACCTTC	TRBD1	TRBV28	TRBJ1-2	-
CASSTTGGDTQYF	TGTGCCAGCAGCACCACAGGGGGAGATACGCAGTATTTT	TRBD1	TRBV5-6	TRBJ2-3	-
CASSLETGDEKLFF	TGTGCCAGCAGCTTAGAGACAGGGGATGAAAAACTGTTTTTT	TRBD1	TRBV7-9	TRBJ1-4	once
CASSYEGVSGNTIYF	TGTGCCAGCAGTTACGAAGGAGTCTCTGGAAACACCATATATTTT	-	TRBV6-5	TRBJ1-3	-
CATSTSGNYEQYF	TGTGCCACCAGTACCAGCGGGAATTACGAGCAGTACTTC	TRBD2	TRBV24-1	TRBJ2-7	-
CASSEGQGNYGYTF	TGTGCCAGCAGCGAAGGACAGGGAAACTATGGCTACACCTTC	TRBD1	TRBV7-9	TRBJ1-2	-
CASSQGSVDYGYTF	TGTGCCAGCAGCCAAGGTTCGGTGGACTATGGCTACACCTTC	-	TRBV3-1/TRBV3-2	TRBJ1-2	few
CASSQSKGSEQYF	TGCGCCAGCAGCCAGAGTAAAGGGAGCGAGCAGTACTTC	-	TRBV4-3	TRBJ2-7	once
CASSFGQGWYEQYF	TGCGCCAGCAGCTTTGGACAGGGGTGGTACGAGCAGTACTTC	TRBD1	TRBV5-1	TRBJ2-7	once
CASGLEGGREKLFF	TGTGCTAGTGGTTTAGAAGGGGGCCGGGAAAAACTGTTTTTT	TRBD1	TRBV12-5	TRBJ1-4	-
CASSITTGISEKLFF	TGTGCCAGCTCAATCACGACAGGGATAAGCGAAAAACTGTTTTTT	TRBD1	TRBV18	TRBJ1-4	-
CASSLVRGVGGGYEQYF	TGTGCCAGCAGCTTAGTACGCGGCGTGGGGGGGGGCTACGAGCAGTACTTC	TRBD2	TRBV11-2	TRBJ2-7	few
CASSLGWGSTEAFF	TGTGCCAGCAGCTTAGGGTGGGGTTCCACTGAAGCTTTCTTT	-	TRBV11-2	TRBJ1-1	-
CASSLAGFGGELFF	TGTGCCAGCAGCTTAGCCGGGTTTGGCGGGGAGCTGTTTTTT	-	TRBV7-9	TRBJ2-2	-
CASSLGQEFEQYF	TGCGCCAGCAGCTTGGGACAGGAGTTCGAGCAGTACTTC	-	TRBV5-1	TRBJ2-7	-
CASGNSKSYGYTF	TGTGCCAGCGGGAATTCAAAGAGTTATGGCTACACCTTC	-	TRBV2	TRBJ1-2	few
CASSSGFDEQYF	TGTGCCAGCAGCTCCGGGTTCGACGAGCAGTACTTC	-	TRBV11-1	TRBJ2-7	few
CASSESAVGASGANVLTF	TGTGCCAGCAGTGAATCCGCGGTAGGGGCTTCTGGGGCCAACGTCCTGACTTTC	-	TRBV25-1	TRBJ2-6	-
CAPSGRAYEQYF	TGTGCACCAAGCGGGAGGGCCTACGAGCAGTACTTC	-	TRBV12-2	TRBJ2-7	-